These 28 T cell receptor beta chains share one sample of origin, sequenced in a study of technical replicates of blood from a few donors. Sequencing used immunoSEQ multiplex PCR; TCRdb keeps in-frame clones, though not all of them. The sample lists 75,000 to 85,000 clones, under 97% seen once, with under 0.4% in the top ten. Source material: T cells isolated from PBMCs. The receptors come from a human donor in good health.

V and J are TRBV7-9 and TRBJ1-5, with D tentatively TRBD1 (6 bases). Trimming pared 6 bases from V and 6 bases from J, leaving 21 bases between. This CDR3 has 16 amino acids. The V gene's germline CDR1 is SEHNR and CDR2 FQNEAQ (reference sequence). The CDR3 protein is CASSPTAGVGGQPQHF. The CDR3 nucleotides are TGTGCCAGCAGTCCCACGGCAGGGGTCGGTGGTCAGCCCCAGCATTTT.

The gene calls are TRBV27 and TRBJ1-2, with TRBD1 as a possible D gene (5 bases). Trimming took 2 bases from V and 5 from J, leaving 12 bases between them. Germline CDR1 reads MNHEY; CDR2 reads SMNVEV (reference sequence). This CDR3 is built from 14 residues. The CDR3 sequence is CASSLTGGSYGYTF. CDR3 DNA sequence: TGTGCCAGCAGTTTAACGGGGGGTAGTTATGGCTACACCTTC.

Written as DNA, the CDR3 is TGTGCCAGCAGTTACCCGGGGGATAATCAGCCCCAGCATTTT. Protein product: CASSYPGDNQPQHF. J is TRBJ1-5 and V is TRBV6-5, with D perhaps matching TRBD1 (5 bases). Germline values: CDR1 MNHEY, CDR2 SVGAGI. This CDR3 contains 14 residues. Trimming removed 2 bases from V and 4 bases from J, with 9 bases in between.

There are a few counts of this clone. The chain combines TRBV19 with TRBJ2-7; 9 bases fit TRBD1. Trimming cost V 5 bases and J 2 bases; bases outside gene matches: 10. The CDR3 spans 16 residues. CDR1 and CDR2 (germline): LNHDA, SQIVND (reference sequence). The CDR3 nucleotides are TGTGCCAGTAGTCGCACCGGGACAGGGCTAGCCTACGAGCAGTACTTC. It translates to CASSRTGTGLAYEQYF.

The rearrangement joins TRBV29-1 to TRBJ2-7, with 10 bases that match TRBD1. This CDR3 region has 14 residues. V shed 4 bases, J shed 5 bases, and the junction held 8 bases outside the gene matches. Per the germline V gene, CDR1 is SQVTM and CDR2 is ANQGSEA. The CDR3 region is CSVGTGTGAHEQYF. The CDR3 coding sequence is TGCAGCGTTGGAACCGGGACAGGGGCCCACGAGCAGTACTTC.

The CDR3 DNA reads TGTGCCAGCAGCTGGGGCTCTACAGATACGCAGTATTTT. Amino acids: CASSWGSTDTQYF. V and J are TRBV11-1 and TRBJ2-3; a weak D match, TRBD1 (5 bases). The CDR3 sequence is 13 residues long. V lost 4 bases and J lost 3, with 8 bases in between. CDR1 and CDR2 from the germline V gene are SGHAT and FQDESV (reference sequence).

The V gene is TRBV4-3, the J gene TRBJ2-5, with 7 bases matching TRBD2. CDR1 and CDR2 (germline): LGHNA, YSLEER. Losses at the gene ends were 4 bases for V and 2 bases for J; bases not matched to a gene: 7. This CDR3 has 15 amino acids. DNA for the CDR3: TGCGCCAGCAGCCTGGGGCCTAGCGGACAAGAGACCCAGTACTTC. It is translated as CASSLGPSGQETQYF.

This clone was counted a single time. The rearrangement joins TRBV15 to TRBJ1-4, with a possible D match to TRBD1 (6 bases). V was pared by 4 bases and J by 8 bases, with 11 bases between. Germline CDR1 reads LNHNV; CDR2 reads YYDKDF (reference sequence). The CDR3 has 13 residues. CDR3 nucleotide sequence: TGTGCCACCAGCAACAGGGTGGGGGAAAAACTGTTTTTT. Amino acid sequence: CATSNRVGEKLFF. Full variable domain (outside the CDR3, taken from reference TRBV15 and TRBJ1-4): DAMVIQNPRYQVTQFGKPVTLSCSQTLNHNVMYWYQQKSSQAPKLLFHYYDKDFNNEADTPDNFQSRRPNTSFCFLDIRSPGLGDTAMYLCATSNRVGEKLFFGSGTQLSVL.

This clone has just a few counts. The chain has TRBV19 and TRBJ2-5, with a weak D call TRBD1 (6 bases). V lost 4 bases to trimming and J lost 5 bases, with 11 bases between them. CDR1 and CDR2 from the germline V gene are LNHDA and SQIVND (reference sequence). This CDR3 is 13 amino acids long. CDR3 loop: CASSNLDRETQYF. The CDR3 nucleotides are TGTGCCAGTAGTAACCTTGACAGGGAGACCCAGTACTTC.

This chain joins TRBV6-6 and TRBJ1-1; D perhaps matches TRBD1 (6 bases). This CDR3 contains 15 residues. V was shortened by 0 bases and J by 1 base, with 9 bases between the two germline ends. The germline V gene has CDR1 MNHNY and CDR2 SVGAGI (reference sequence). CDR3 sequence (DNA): TGTGCCAGCAGTTACTCAGCGGACAGGAACACTGAAGCTTTCTTT. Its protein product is CASSYSADRNTEAFF.

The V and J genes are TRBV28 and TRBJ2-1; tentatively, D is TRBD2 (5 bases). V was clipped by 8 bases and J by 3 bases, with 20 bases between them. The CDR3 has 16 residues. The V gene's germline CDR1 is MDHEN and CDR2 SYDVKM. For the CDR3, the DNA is TGTGCCAGCCTTACCTCAGCGGAAGAGAGCTACAATGAGCAGTTCTTC. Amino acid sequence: CASLTSAEESYNEQFF. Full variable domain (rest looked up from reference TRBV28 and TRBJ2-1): DVKVTQSSRYLVKRTGEKVFLECVQDMDHENMFWYRQDPGLGLRLIYFSYDVKMKEKGDIPEGYSVSREKKERFSLILESASTNQTSMYLCASLTSAEESYNEQFFGPGTRLTVL.

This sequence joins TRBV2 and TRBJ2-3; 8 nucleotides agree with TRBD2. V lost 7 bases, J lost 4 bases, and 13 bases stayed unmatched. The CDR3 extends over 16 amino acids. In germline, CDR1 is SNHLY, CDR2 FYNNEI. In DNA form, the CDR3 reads TGTGCCAGCACCGCCCGGAGCGGGAGCTTTTCAGATACGCAGTATTTT. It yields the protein CASTARSGSFSDTQYF.

In nucleotides, the CDR3 is TGCGCCAGCAGCTTGGACGGGACAGGCGCCTACGAGCAGTACTTC. Amino acids: CASSLDGTGAYEQYF. The rearrangement links TRBV5-1 to TRBJ2-7, with 8 nucleotides matching TRBD1. This CDR3 has 15 residues. The J segment lost 2 bases and the V segment lost 0 bases, leaving 4 bases of the junction unmatched. Germline values: CDR1 SGHRS, CDR2 YFSETQ.

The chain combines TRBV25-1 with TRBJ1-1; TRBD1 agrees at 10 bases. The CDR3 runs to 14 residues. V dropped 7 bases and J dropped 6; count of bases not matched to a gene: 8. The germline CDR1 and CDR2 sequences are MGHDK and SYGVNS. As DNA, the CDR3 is TGTGCCAGCACGGACAGGGGGTTACCCGCTGAAGCTTTCTTT. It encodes CASTDRGLPAEAFF.

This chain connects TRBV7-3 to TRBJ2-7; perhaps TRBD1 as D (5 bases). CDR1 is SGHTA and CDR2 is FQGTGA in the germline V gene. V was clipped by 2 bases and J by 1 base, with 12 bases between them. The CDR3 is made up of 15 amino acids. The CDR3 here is CASSLQPGPSYEQYF. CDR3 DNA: TGTGCCAGCAGCTTACAGCCAGGGCCTTCCTACGAGCAGTACTTC.

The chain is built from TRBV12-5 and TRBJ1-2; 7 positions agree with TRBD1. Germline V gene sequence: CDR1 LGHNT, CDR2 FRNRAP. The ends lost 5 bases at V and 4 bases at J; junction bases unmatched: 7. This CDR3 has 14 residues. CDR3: CASGPQGGGYGYTF. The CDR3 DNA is TGTGCTAGTGGTCCCCAGGGGGGTGGCTATGGCTACACCTTC. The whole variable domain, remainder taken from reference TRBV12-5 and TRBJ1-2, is DARVTQTPRHKVTEMGQEVTMRCQPILGHNTVFWYRQTMMQGLELLAYFRNRAPLDDSGMPKDRFSAEMPDATLATLKIQPSEPRDSAVYFCASGPQGGGYGYTFGSGTRLTVV.

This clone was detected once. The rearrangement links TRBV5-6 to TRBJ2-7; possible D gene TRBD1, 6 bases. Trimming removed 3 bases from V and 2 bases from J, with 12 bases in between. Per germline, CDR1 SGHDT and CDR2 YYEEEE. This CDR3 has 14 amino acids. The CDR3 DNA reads TGTGCCAGCAGCTCCGAGACAGGAACCTACGAGCAGTACTTC. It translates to CASSSETGTYEQYF. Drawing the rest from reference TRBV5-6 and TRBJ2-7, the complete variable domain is DAGVTQSPTHLIKTRGQQVTLRCSPKSGHDTVSWYQQALGQGPQFIFQYYEEEERQRGNFPDRFSGHQFPNYSSELNVNALLLGDSALYLCASSSETGTYEQYFGPGTRLTVT.

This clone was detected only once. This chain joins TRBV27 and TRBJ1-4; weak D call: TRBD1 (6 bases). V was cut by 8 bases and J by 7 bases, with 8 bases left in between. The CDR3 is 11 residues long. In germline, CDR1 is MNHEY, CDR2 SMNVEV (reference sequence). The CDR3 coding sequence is TGTGCCAGCCGGACAGCTGAAAAACTGTTTTTT. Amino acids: CASRTAEKLFF.

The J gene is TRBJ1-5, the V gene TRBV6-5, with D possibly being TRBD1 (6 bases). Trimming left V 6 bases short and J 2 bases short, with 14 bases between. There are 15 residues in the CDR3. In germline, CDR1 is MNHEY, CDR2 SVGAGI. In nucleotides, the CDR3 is TGTGCCAGCAGCCCATCCGCAGGGGGCAATCAGCCCCAGCATTTT. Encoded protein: CASSPSAGGNQPQHF.

CDR3 sequence (DNA): TGTGCCAGCAGTTACTCGAACAGCGGGAGCACAGATACGCAGTATTTT. It specifies CASSYSNSGSTDTQYF. The V and J genes are TRBV6-5 and TRBJ2-3; D is possibly TRBD2 (6 bases). Trimming left V 0 bases short and J 0 bases short, with 10 bases between. CDR3 length: 16 residues. Looked up from germline, CDR1 is MNHEY and CDR2 is SVGAGI.

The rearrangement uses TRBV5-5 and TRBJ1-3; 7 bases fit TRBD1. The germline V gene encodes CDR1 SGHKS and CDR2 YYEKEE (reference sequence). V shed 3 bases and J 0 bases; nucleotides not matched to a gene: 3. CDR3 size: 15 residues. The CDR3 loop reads CASSSQGFSGNTIYF. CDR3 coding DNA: TGTGCCAGCAGCTCACAGGGGTTCTCTGGAAACACCATATATTTT.

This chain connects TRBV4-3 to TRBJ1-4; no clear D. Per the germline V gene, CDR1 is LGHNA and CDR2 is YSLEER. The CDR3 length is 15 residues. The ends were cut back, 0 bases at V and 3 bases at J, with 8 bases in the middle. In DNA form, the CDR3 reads TGCGCCAGCAGCCAAGACATGGGCCCTAATGAAAAACTGTTTTTT. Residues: CASSQDMGPNEKLFF.

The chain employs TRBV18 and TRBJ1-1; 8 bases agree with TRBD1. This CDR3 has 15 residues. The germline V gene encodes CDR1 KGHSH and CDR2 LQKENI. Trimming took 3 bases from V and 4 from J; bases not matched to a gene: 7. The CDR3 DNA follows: TGTGCCAGCTCACCTCAGGACAGGGTTAGCACTGAAGCTTTCTTT. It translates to CASSPQDRVSTEAFF.

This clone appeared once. CDR3 sequence (DNA): TGTGCCAGCAGCCAAGGGGCGAGCGGGACTGGTGGCGAGCAGTACTTC. Translated: CASSQGASGTGGEQYF. The chain recombines TRBV4-2 with TRBJ2-7; 7 positions agree with TRBD2. V lost 1 base and J lost 6; bases outside the gene matches: 12. CDR1 is LGHNA and CDR2 is YNFKEQ in the germline V gene. The CDR3 extends over 16 amino acids.

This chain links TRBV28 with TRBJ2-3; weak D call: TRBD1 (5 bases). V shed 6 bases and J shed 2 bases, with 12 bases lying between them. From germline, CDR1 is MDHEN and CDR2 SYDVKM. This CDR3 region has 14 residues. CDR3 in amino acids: CASRSTAFTDTQYF. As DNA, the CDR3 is TGTGCCAGCAGATCGACAGCCTTCACAGATACGCAGTATTTT.

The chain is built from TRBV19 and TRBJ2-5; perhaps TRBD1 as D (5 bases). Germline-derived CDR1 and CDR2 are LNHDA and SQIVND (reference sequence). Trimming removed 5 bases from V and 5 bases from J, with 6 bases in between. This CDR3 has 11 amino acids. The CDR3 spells CASSSGETQYF. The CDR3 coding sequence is TGTGCCAGTAGTTCAGGGGAGACCCAGTACTTC.

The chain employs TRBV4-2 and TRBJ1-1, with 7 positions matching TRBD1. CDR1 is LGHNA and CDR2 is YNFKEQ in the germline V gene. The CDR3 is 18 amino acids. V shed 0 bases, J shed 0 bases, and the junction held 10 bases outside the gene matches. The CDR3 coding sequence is TGTGCCAGCAGCCAAGATCTGTGGGCACAGGGGCTGAACACTGAAGCTTTCTTT. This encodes CASSQDLWAQGLNTEAFF.

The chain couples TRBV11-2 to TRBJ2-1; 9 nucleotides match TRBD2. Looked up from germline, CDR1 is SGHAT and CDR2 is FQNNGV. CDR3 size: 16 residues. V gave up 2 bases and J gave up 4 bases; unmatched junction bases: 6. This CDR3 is CASSLTELAGYNEQFF. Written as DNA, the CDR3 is TGTGCCAGCAGCTTAACAGAACTAGCGGGTTACAATGAGCAGTTCTTC.